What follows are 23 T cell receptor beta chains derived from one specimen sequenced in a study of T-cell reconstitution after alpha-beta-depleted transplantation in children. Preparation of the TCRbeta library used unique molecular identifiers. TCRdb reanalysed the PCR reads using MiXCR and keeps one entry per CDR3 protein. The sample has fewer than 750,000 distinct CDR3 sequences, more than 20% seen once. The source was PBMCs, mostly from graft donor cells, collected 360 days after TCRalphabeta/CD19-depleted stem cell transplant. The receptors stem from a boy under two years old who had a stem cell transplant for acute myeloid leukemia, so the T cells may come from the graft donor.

Written as DNA, the CDR3 is TGTGCCAGCAGTTTAGCGCTTGGGGTCCACAATGAGCAGTTCTTC. Its translation is CASSLALGVHNEQFF. The genes are TRBV12-3 or TRBV12-4 and TRBJ2-1; D is uncertain. The germline V and J ends were trimmed by 0 bases and 5 bases, with 11 bases remaining between them. The CDR3 has 15 residues.

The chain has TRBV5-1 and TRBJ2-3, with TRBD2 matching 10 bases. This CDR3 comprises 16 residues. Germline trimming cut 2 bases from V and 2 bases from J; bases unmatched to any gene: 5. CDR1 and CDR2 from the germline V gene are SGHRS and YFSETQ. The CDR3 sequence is CASSFLAGAYTDTQYF. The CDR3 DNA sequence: TGCGCCAGCAGCTTTCTAGCGGGGGCCTACACAGATACGCAGTATTTT.

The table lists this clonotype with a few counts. Here the CDR3 DNA reads TGTGCCAGCACTGACAGGGGGCGCTCACCCCTCCACTTT. As protein: CASTDRGRSPLHF. This sequence joins TRBV7-2 and TRBJ1-6, with 10 bases that match TRBD1. This CDR3 is built from 13 residues. V shed 7 bases and J 10 bases; nucleotides not matched to a gene: 4. CDR1 SGHTA and CDR2 FQGNSA come from the germline V gene.

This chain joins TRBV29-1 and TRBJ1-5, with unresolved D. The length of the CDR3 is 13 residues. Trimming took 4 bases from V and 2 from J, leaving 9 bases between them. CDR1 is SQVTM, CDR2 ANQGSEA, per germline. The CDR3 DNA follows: TGCAGCGTTGTTCTTAGGGGCAATCAGCCCCAGCATTTT. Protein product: CSVVLRGNQPQHF.

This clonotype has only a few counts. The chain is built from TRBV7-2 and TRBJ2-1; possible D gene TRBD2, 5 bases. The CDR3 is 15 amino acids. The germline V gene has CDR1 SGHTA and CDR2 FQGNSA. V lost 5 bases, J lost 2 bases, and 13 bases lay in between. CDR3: CASSPDYSPYNEQFF. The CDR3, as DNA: TGTGCCAGCAGCCCAGACTACTCACCCTACAATGAGCAGTTCTTC.

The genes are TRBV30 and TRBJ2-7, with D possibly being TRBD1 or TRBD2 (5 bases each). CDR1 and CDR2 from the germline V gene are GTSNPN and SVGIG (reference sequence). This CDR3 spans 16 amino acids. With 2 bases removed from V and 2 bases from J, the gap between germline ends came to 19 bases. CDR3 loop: CAWSPVPLTAAYEQYF. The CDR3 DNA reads TGTGCCTGGAGTCCCGTACCATTGACAGCGGCCTACGAGCAGTACTTC.

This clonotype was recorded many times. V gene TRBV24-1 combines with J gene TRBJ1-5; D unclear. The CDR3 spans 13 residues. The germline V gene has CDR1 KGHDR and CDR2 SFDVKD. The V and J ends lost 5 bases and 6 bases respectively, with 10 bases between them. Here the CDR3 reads CATSGEGLQPQHF. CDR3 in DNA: TGTGCCACCAGTGGGGAAGGGCTTCAGCCCCAGCATTTT.

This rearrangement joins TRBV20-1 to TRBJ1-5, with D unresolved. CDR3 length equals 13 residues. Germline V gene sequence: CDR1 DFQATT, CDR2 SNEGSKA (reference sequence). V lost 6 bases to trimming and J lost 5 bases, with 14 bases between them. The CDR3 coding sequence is TGCAGTGCCCATTTGGGATCCCATCAGCCCCAGCATTTT. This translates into CSAHLGSHQPQHF.

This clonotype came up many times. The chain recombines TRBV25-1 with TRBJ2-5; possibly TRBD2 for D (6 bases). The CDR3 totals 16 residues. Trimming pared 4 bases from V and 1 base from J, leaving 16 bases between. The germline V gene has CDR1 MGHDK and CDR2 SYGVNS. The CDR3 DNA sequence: TGTGCCAGCAGTGTGTCCGGGCGCGGGGCCCAAGAGACCCAGTACTTC. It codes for CASSVSGRGAQETQYF.

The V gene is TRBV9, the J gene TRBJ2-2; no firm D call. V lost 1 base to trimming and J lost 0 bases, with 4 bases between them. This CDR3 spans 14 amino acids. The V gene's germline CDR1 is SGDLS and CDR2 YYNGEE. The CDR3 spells CASSVSANTGELFF. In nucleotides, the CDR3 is TGTGCCAGCAGCGTATCTGCGAACACCGGGGAGCTGTTTTTT. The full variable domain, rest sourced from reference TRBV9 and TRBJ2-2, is DSGVTQTPKHLITATGQRVTLRCSPRSGDLSVYWYQQSLDQGLQFLIQYYNGEERAKGNILERFSAQQFPDLHSELNLSSLELGDSALYFCASSVSANTGELFFGEGSRLTVL.

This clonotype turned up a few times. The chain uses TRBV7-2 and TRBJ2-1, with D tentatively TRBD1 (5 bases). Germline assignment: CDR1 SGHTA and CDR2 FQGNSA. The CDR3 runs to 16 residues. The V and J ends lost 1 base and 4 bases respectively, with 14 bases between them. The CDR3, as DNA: TGTGCCAGCAGCTTAGTCTCAGGGATGGATTACAATGAGCAGTTCTTC. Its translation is CASSLVSGMDYNEQFF.

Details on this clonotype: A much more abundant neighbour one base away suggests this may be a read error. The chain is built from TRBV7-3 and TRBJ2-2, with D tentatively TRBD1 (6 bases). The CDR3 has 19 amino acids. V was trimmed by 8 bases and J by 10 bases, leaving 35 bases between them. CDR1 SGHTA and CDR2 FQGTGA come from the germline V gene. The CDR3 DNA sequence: TGTGCCAGCTGCCCAATAATGCCCAGACGGGGACACTCTGGGGAGGAGCTGTTTTTT. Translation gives CASCPIMPRRGHSGEELFF.

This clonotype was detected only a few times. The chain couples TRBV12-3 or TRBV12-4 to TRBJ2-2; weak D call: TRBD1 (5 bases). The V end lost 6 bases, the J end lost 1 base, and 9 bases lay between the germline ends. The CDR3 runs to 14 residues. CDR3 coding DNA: TGTGCCAGCAGGGAACAGGTGAACACCGGGGAGCTGTTTTTT. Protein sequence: CASREQVNTGELFF.

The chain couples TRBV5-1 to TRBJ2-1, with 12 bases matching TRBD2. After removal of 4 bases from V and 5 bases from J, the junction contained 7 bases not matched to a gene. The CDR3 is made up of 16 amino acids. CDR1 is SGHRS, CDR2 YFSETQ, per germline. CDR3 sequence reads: CASSAPSGGVDNEQFF. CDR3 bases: TGCGCCAGCAGCGCACCTAGCGGGGGGGTCGACAATGAGCAGTTCTTC.

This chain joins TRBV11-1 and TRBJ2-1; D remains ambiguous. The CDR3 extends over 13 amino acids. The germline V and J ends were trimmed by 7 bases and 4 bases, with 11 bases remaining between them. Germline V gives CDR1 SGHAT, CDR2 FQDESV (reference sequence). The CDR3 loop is CASIPAVYNEQFF. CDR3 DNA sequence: TGTGCCAGCATCCCAGCCGTTTACAATGAGCAGTTCTTC.

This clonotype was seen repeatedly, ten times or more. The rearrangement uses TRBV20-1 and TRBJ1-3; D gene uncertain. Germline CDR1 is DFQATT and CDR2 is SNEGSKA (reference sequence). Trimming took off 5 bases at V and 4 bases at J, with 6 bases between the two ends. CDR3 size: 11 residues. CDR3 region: CSARSGNTIYF. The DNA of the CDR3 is TGCAGTGCTCGGTCCGGAAACACCATATATTTT.

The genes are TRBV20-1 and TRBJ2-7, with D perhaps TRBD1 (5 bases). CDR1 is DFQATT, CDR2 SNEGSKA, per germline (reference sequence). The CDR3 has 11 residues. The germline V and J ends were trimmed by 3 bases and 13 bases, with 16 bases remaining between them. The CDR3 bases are TGCAGTGCTAGTCTGCAGGGTCGTCACTACTTC. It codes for CSASLQGRHYF.

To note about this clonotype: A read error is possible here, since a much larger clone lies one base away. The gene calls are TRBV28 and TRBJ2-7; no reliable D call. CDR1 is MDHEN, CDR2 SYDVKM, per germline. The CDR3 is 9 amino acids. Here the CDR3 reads CASRYEQYF. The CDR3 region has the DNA TGTGCGTCGCGGTACGAGCAGTACTTC.

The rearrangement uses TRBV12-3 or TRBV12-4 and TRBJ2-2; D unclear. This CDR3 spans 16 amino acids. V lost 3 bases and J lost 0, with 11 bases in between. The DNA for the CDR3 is TGTGCCAGCAGTTTCTTTGGTCACGCGAACACCGGGGAGCTGTTTTTT. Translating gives CASSFFGHANTGELFF.

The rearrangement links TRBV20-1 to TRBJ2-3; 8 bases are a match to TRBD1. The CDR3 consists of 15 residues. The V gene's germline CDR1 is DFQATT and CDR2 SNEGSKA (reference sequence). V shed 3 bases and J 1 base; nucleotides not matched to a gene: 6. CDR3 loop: CSASIPDRGTDTQYF. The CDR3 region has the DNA TGCAGTGCTAGTATCCCGGACAGGGGCACAGATACGCAGTATTTT.

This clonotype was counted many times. CDR3 amino acids: CASSKPGQGSYEQYF. CDR3 sequence (DNA): TGCGCCAGCAGTAAGCCGGGACAGGGGAGTTACGAGCAGTACTTC. The chain is built from TRBV5-1 and TRBJ2-7; 10 bases match TRBD1. CDR1 and CDR2 from the germline V gene are SGHRS and YFSETQ. Trimming at V came to 5 bases and at J to 4 bases, leaving 9 bases not matched to a gene. The CDR3 is 15 amino acids.

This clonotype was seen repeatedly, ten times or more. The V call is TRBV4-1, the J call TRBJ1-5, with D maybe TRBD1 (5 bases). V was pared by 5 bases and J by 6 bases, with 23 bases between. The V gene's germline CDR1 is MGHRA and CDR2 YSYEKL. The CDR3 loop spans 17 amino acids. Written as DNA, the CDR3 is TGCGCCAGCAGCTCAGTCTTCGGGGGGGTCCCCATTCAGCCCCAGCATTTT. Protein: CASSSVFGGVPIQPQHF.

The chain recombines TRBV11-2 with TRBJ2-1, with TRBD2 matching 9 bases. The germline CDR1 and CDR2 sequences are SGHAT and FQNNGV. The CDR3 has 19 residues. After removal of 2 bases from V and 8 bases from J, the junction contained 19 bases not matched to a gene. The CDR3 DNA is TGTGCCAGCAGCTTACTGGGACGAGGGGCTAGCGGGGTTGTGGATGAGCAGTTCTTC. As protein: CASSLLGRGASGVVDEQFF.